The clone carrying this T cell receptor (beta chain) was detected only once. As yet, its antigen is unknown. Data came from immunoSEQ multiplex PCR; TCRdb stores just in-frame clones and leaves some out. The sample contains about 25,000 clones, about three quarters of which appear only once. The data are from a study of radiotherapy plus CTLA-4 blockade in lung cancer. General study results and limits: After treatment with radiotherapy plus ipilimumab, TCR clones that came from the tumor expanded in blood. Interferon-beta, together with early blood T cell clone dynamics, reportedly best predicted response.

The study treated chemo-refractory metastatic non-small-cell lung cancer patients with focal radiation plus ipilimumab CTLA-4 blockade. This receptor was identified in a human donor with non-small cell lung cancer who had stable disease on radiotherapy plus ipilimumab. This material consisted of peripheral blood, taken from a patient treated with radiotherapy plus ipilimumab.

The CDR3 region is CASSLNRLGQSENYGYTF. CDR3 nucleotides: TGCGCCAGCAGCTTGAATCGTCTGGGACAGAGTGAGAACTATGGCTACACCTTC. The chain combines TRBV5-1 with TRBJ1-2, with TRBD1 matching over 7 bases. The germline gives CDR1 SGHRS, CDR2 YFSETQ. The V gene end was trimmed by 1 base and the J gene end by 2 bases; junction bases not matched to a gene: 14. The CDR3 sequence is 18 residues long.